The 14 T cell receptor beta chains reported below all come from one sample, sequenced in a study of cytomegalovirus exposure and HLA in healthy donors. TCRdb's copy holds only in-frame clones and misses some; the assay was immunoSEQ multiplex PCR. The sample lists tens of thousands of clones; roughly 90% were seen once. The sequenced sample consisted of PBMCs. The receptors were gathered from a woman under 30 in good health and CMV-seronegative.

This clone showed up just a few times. This chain connects TRBV30 to TRBJ1-1; TRBD1 matches at 8 bases. Trimming cost V 1 base and J 3 bases; bases outside gene matches: 4. Germline V gives CDR1 GTSNPN, CDR2 SVGIG (reference sequence). CDR3 size: 14 residues. CDR3 coding DNA: TGTGCCTGGAGTGACCAGGGGGCGTACACTGAAGCTTTCTTT. Protein sequence: CAWSDQGAYTEAFF.

The gene calls are TRBV5-1 and TRBJ2-1; possible D gene TRBD1, 6 bases. V lost 3 bases and J 7 bases, leaving 14 bases between the germline ends. The germline gives CDR1 SGHRS, CDR2 YFSETQ. The CDR3 runs to 14 residues. The CDR3 sequence: CASSWGLLGNEQFF. The DNA of the CDR3 is TGCGCCAGCAGCTGGGGGCTCCTTGGGAATGAGCAGTTCTTC.

The chain joins TRBV6-5 to TRBJ1-5, with D perhaps TRBD1 (5 bases). Trimming left V 6 bases short and J 6 bases short, with 9 bases between. Germline values: CDR1 MNHEY, CDR2 SVGAGI. This CDR3 contains 12 residues. This CDR3 reads CASSLGAQPQHF. The CDR3 region has the DNA TGTGCCAGCAGCCTAGGGGCTCAGCCCCAGCATTTT.

This chain joins TRBV5-4 and TRBJ2-5, with D possibly matching TRBD2 (6 bases). V lost 4 bases and J lost 2, with 15 bases in between. Per germline, CDR1 SGHNT and CDR2 YYREEE (reference sequence). This CDR3 has 15 residues. The CDR3 here is CASSPALAAQETQYF. As DNA, the CDR3 is TGTGCCAGCAGCCCTGCACTAGCAGCACAAGAGACCCAGTACTTC.

The rearrangement links TRBV7-6 to TRBJ2-3; 8 bases are shared with TRBD2. CDR1 is SGHVS, CDR2 FNYEAQ, per germline. The CDR3 has 13 amino acids. V lost 8 bases and J lost 0; bases outside the gene matches: 1. The CDR3 DNA sequence: TGTGCCAGCGCTAGCGGGAGCACAGATACGCAGTATTTT. Protein product: CASASGSTDTQYF.

Here the CDR3 DNA reads TGTGCCATCAGTGAGTCTGGGGGGGCCTCCTACAATGAGCAGTTCTTC. This sequence encodes CAISESGGASYNEQFF. The chain combines TRBV10-3 with TRBJ2-1, with D possibly TRBD2 on 7 matching bases. The CDR3 is 16 residues long. CDR1 is ENHRY and CDR2 is SYGVKD in the germline V gene. V was trimmed by 0 bases and J by 0 bases, leaving 9 bases between them.

This clone was recorded once. This chain links TRBV19 with TRBJ2-7, with a weak D call TRBD2 (6 bases). Deletions cut 5 bases from V and 0 bases from J, with 8 bases between. Germline lookup yields CDR1 LNHDA and CDR2 SQIVND (reference sequence). The length of the CDR3 is 13 residues. CDR3 amino acids: CASSASASYEQYF. CDR3 coding DNA: TGTGCCAGTAGTGCTAGCGCCTCCTACGAGCAGTACTTC.

In DNA, the CDR3 is TGTGCCAGCAGCTTAGAAGGTATAACAGCGGGGGGATTCAATGAGCAGTTCTTC. This translates into CASSLEGITAGGFNEQFF. The rearrangement uses TRBV7-2 and TRBJ2-1; TRBD2 matches 9 bases. V was clipped by 1 base and J by 6 bases; unmatched bases: 13. The CDR3 extends over 18 amino acids. Germline-derived CDR1 and CDR2 are SGHTA and FQGNSA.

V is TRBV15 and J is TRBJ2-7; a weak D match, TRBD2 (6 bases). The germline gives CDR1 LNHNV, CDR2 YYDKDF (reference sequence). The CDR3 consists of 13 residues. The V and J ends lost 6 bases and 5 bases respectively, with 14 bases between them. The CDR3 bases are TGTGCCACCAGACGGGGAGGCTTAGACGAGCAGTACTTC. As protein: CATRRGGLDEQYF. Filled out from reference TRBV15 and TRBJ2-7, the complete variable domain reads DAMVIQNPRYQVTQFGKPVTLSCSQTLNHNVMYWYQQKSSQAPKLLFHYYDKDFNNEADTPDNFQSRRPNTSFCFLDIRSPGLGDTAMYLCATRRGGLDEQYFGPGTRLTVT.

The chain combines TRBV18 with TRBJ1-6; D is uncertain. The ends were cut back, 4 bases at V and 11 bases at J, with 12 bases in the middle. This CDR3 is built from 13 residues. Germline loops: CDR1 KGHSH, CDR2 LQKENI. The CDR3 loop reads CASSQETKAPLHF. In nucleotides, the CDR3 is TGTGCCAGCTCACAAGAGACAAAAGCACCCCTCCACTTT.

This chain connects TRBV27 to TRBJ1-1; D is uncertain. Germline V gene data show CDR1 as MNHEY and CDR2 as SMNVEV (reference sequence). V was trimmed by 1 base and J by 4 bases, leaving 10 bases between them. The CDR3 covers 14 residues. The CDR3 DNA follows: TGTGCCAGCAGTTTATTCGGGGAGGGCACTGAAGCTTTCTTT. This translates into CASSLFGEGTEAFF.

The chain has TRBV6-5 and TRBJ2-1; 9 bases agree with TRBD2. Germline V lookup: CDR1 MNHEY, CDR2 SVGAGI. This CDR3 has 15 residues. V shed 2 bases, J shed 5 bases, and the junction held 4 bases outside the gene matches. CDR3 coding DNA: TGTGCCAGCAGTTACATGTCTAGCGGGGACAATGAGCAGTTCTTC. Protein: CASSYMSSGDNEQFF.

The CDR3 loop is CASSPGQGYGYTF. DNA for the CDR3: TGCGCCAGCAGCCCAGGACAGGGCTATGGCTACACCTTC. The chain combines TRBV5-1 with TRBJ1-2, with 8 bases that match TRBD1. From germline, CDR1 is SGHRS and CDR2 YFSETQ. The CDR3 contains 13 residues. The V gene end was trimmed by 4 bases and the J gene end by 4 bases; junction bases not matched to a gene: 3.

This chain links TRBV5-1 with TRBJ1-4; a weak D match, TRBD1 (5 bases). The CDR3 is 15 amino acids. The germline V gene encodes CDR1 SGHRS and CDR2 YFSETQ. Trimming removed 5 bases at V and 0 bases at J, with 11 bases between. The CDR3 loop is CASRPGGATNEKLFF. CDR3 in DNA: TGCGCCAGCAGGCCCGGGGGTGCAACTAATGAAAAACTGTTTTTT.